Following are 17 T cell receptor beta chains from one sample sequenced in a study of cytomegalovirus exposure and HLA in healthy donors. The PCR made use of 60 Vbeta and 13 Jbeta primers. Profiled with immunoSEQ multiplex PCR; TCRdb holds only in-frame clones, not every one. The table includes 80,000 to 130,000 clones, roughly four fifths detected once. The sample taken for sequencing was PBMCs. These TCRs come from a male donor in good health and CMV-seropositive.

This clone has more than one count but fewer than ten. This chain connects TRBV4-3 to TRBJ2-1; D is perhaps TRBD2 (5 bases). CDR3 length equals 17 residues. Trimming cost V 0 bases and J 1 base, with 13 bases left between them. Germline CDR1 LGHNA, CDR2 YSLEER. The CDR3 is CASSQDTDGLSYNEQFF. CDR3 DNA sequence: TGCGCCAGCAGCCAAGATACAGACGGACTTTCCTACAATGAGCAGTTCTTC.

This chain joins TRBV5-8 and TRBJ1-4; no reliable D call. Between the trimmed V and J ends, which lost 8 bases and 0 bases, there was a span of 5 bases. In germline, CDR1 is SGHTS, CDR2 YDEGEE. The length of the CDR3 is 12 residues. CDR3 region: CASRATNEKLFF. The CDR3 region has the DNA TGTGCCAGTCGCGCAACTAATGAAAAACTGTTTTTT.

The chain recombines TRBV28 with TRBJ2-7, with TRBD2 matching 9 bases. Germline CDR1 reads MDHEN; CDR2 reads SYDVKM. The trim removed 6 bases at V and 3 bases at J, leaving 9 bases unmatched. The CDR3 covers 15 residues. CDR3 loop: CASSSPLAGVYEQYF. In DNA form, the CDR3 reads TGTGCCAGCAGCTCACCCTTAGCGGGGGTCTACGAGCAGTACTTC.

The rearrangement uses TRBV7-2 and TRBJ2-5; the match to TRBD2 covers 11 bases. The CDR3 consists of 15 residues. Trimming took 9 bases from V and 5 from J; bases not matched to a gene: 11. In germline, CDR1 is SGHTA, CDR2 FQGNSA. The DNA of the CDR3 is TGTGCCAGTAGCGGGGGGGCCGATCGACGTGAGACCCAGTACTTC. It yields the protein CASSGGADRRETQYF.

The V gene is TRBV7-2, the J gene TRBJ2-7; D perhaps matches TRBD1 (6 bases). The CDR3 is made up of 14 amino acids. V was pared by 3 bases and J by 5 bases, with 14 bases between. In germline, CDR1 is SGHTA, CDR2 FQGNSA. CDR3 amino acids: CASSFGGQSHEQYF. DNA for the CDR3: TGTGCCAGCAGCTTCGGCGGACAGTCCCACGAGCAGTACTTC.

The V and J genes are TRBV9 and TRBJ1-1; D call uncertain. The CDR3 covers 14 residues. Per the germline V gene, CDR1 is SGDLS and CDR2 is YYNGEE. Between the trimmed V and J ends, which lost 1 base and 1 base, there was a span of 8 bases. The CDR3 sequence is CASSVRDKNTEAFF. The CDR3 nucleotides are TGTGCCAGCAGCGTAAGAGATAAGAACACTGAAGCTTTCTTT.

The V and J genes are TRBV6-4 and TRBJ1-2, with D tentatively TRBD1 (6 bases). Germline lookup yields CDR1 MRHNA and CDR2 SNTAGT. V was shortened by 3 bases and J by 6 bases, with 11 bases between the two germline ends. This CDR3 contains 13 residues. The CDR3 bases are TGTGCCAGCAGTGAATCAGGGGTGAATGGCTACACCTTC. Protein sequence: CASSESGVNGYTF.

This clone was counted ten times or more. This chain joins TRBV30 and TRBJ2-7; 9 bases match TRBD1. Unmatched junction bases numbered 6, after V lost 5 bases and J lost 7 bases. Germline V gene sequence: CDR1 GTSNPN, CDR2 SVGIG (reference sequence). CDR3 length equals 12 residues. CDR3 in DNA: TGTGCCTGGCACACAGGGGGCCGAGAGCAGTACTTC. It specifies CAWHTGGREQYF. Complete variable domain (other parts from reference TRBV30 and TRBJ2-7): SQTIHQWPATLVQPVGSPLSLECTVEGTSNPNLYWYRQAAGRGLQLLFYSVGIGQISSEVPQNLSASRPQDRQFILSSKKLLLSDSGFYLCAWHTGGREQYFGPGTRLTVT.

The chain combines TRBV4-3 with TRBJ2-7; 8 positions agree with TRBD1. The CDR3 sequence is 15 residues long. Trimming at V came to 1 base and at J to 1 base, leaving 3 bases not matched to a gene. Germline V gives CDR1 LGHNA, CDR2 YSLEER. The CDR3 DNA reads TGCGCCAGCAGCCAAGTTACAGGGGGATCCTACGAGCAGTACTTC. This encodes CASSQVTGGSYEQYF.

CDR3 sequence: CASSYDQAGDTDTQYF. CDR3 nucleotides: TGTGCCAGCAGTTATGATCAAGCGGGGGACACAGATACGCAGTATTTT. The chain has TRBV6-6 and TRBJ2-3, with 8 bases matching TRBD2. The CDR3 contains 16 residues. V gave up 3 bases and J gave up 2 bases; unmatched junction bases: 7. CDR1 is MNHNY and CDR2 is SVGAGI in the germline V gene (reference sequence).

CDR3: CASSPSGRGTYEQYF. In DNA, the CDR3 is TGCGCCAGCAGCCCCTCCGGGCGGGGGACCTACGAGCAGTACTTC. The chain joins TRBV5-1 to TRBJ2-7; 7 positions agree with TRBD2. V lost 4 bases to trimming and J lost 2 bases; unmatched junction nucleotides: 9. Germline V gene data show CDR1 as SGHRS and CDR2 as YFSETQ. The CDR3 spans 15 residues.

V and J are TRBV4-3 and TRBJ1-1; D is possibly TRBD1 (5 bases). Per germline, CDR1 LGHNA and CDR2 YSLEER. The CDR3 extends over 13 amino acids. The ends were cut back, 4 bases at V and 1 base at J, with 7 bases in the middle. The CDR3 protein is CASSRGENTEAFF. As DNA, the CDR3 is TGCGCCAGCAGCCGGGGGGAGAACACTGAAGCTTTCTTT.

This clone was detected a few times. The CDR3, as DNA: TGTGCCAGCAGTTTACCTCGGGGGGTAGGCACAGATACGCAGTATTTT. Translation gives CASSLPRGVGTDTQYF. The chain carries TRBV28 and TRBJ2-3; TRBD2 aligns across 7 bases. The CDR3 has 16 amino acids. Trimming removed 2 bases from V and 1 base from J; junction bases left unmatched: 6. Germline V lookup: CDR1 MDHEN, CDR2 SYDVKM.

The chain employs TRBV7-2 and TRBJ2-7; possibly TRBD2 for D (5 bases). V dropped 5 bases and J dropped 7 bases, with 12 bases sitting between them. This CDR3 has 12 residues. CDR1 SGHTA and CDR2 FQGNSA come from the germline V gene. Here the CDR3 DNA reads TGTGCCAGCAGCCCCATGGGAGTTGAGCAGTACTTC. Translating gives CASSPMGVEQYF.

This sequence joins TRBV30 and TRBJ2-2, with 12 bases matching TRBD1. J lost 3 bases, V lost 6 bases, and 8 bases had no gene match. Germline V gives CDR1 GTSNPN, CDR2 SVGIG (reference sequence). The CDR3 contains 16 residues. The CDR3 spells CACSGTGGVDTGELFF. The CDR3 DNA reads TGTGCCTGCTCCGGGACAGGGGGCGTTGACACCGGGGAGCTGTTTTTT.

The gene calls are TRBV7-9 and TRBJ1-1; the D gene is possibly TRBD1 (5 bases). Trimming shortened V by 10 bases and J by 1 base, and 16 bases separated the two germline ends. The germline V gene encodes CDR1 SEHNR and CDR2 FQNEAQ (reference sequence). The CDR3 runs to 14 residues. CDR3 amino acids: CATDTGLRNTEAFF. CDR3 DNA: TGTGCCACCGATACGGGACTCAGGAACACTGAAGCTTTCTTT.

V gene TRBV9 combines with J gene TRBJ2-1; 10 positions match TRBD1. The CDR3 covers 16 residues. V lost 0 bases and J lost 4; bases outside the gene matches: 4. Per germline, CDR1 SGDLS and CDR2 YYNGEE. In DNA form, the CDR3 reads TGTGCCAGCAGCGTAGAGAGGGGACAGGGGTACAATGAGCAGTTCTTC. Translating it yields CASSVERGQGYNEQFF.